The text below deals with one T cell receptor (beta chain). The antigen remains unidentified. Distinct nucleotide sequences in the sample also encode this CDR3. These data come from a study of shared clonotypes between healthy human individuals. Overall study results and limits: The study found lower generation probabilities in non-shared clonotypes than in those shared by all four donors.

Measured with immunoSEQ multiplex PCR; TCRdb has only the in-frame clones, and not every one. The table shows about 2.4 million clones, with approximately 93% occurring only once. CDR3 size: 15 residues. Germline V gene lookup returns CDR1 ENHRY and CDR2 SYGVKD. V was cut by 0 bases and J by 0 bases, with 9 bases left in between. Subsets obtained from CD4+ cells comprised CD45RA+ naive and CD45RA-negative memory cells. The sample consisted of naive CD4+ T cells from PBMCs. Subset given: CD45RA+ positively selected. The sequence was obtained from a man younger than 35 in good health. Some clones in this sample may be carry-over from other donors' samples. V is TRBV10-3 and J is TRBJ2-7; no reliable D call. CDR3 nucleotide sequence: TGTGCCATCAGTGAGTCGCGCGCGAACTCCTACGAGCAGTACTTC. The encoded protein is CAISESRANSYEQYF.